Sequencing of this T cell receptor beta chain was carried out in a study of monozygotic twins with inflammatory bowel disease. Study findings and constraints: Among the T cells, different subtypes could not be distinguished.

On this clonotype: Antigen unknown.

Germline-derived CDR1 and CDR2 are SGHRS and YFSETQ. The CDR3 sequence is 16 residues long. Through template switching, UMIs that included a 6-nucleotide sample barcode were added. TCRdb reprocessed the 5' RACE reads, keeping one entry per CDR3 protein, no DNA. Its table lists around 450,000 distinct CDR3 sequences. Sequencing was carried out using blood. The chain employs TRBV5-1 and TRBJ2-2; absent DNA, TCRdb's TRBD2 call cannot be checked. The receptor's source is a human donor with ulcerative colitis or Crohn's disease, or a healthy co-twin of an affected twin (not recorded which). CDR3 in amino acids: CASGEVAGDYTGELFF.